This TCR beta chain was found in a study of shared clonotypes between healthy human individuals. Using immunoSEQ multiplex PCR, the repertoire was profiled, and TCRdb retains in-frame clones only, with some absent. Of about 2.3 million clones detected, roughly 92% appear once; the ten largest clones hold about 0.36%. Remarks on this clone: Its antigen is unknown.

Study-level points and caveats: The study drew on few donors, limiting represented genetic and exposure-history diversity.

This sequence was found in a man between 18 and 35 years old in good health. Some clones in this sample may be carry-over from other donors' samples. The material sequenced was naive CD4+ T cells from PBMCs. Noted subset: CD45RA+ positively selected.

The CDR3 bases are TGTGCCAGCAGCTTTAGCGGGAGGGCCGCGGGGTCTGCAGATACGCAGTATTTT. This gives the protein CASSFSGRAAGSADTQYF. The chain combines TRBV7-2 with TRBJ2-3; 11 bases align to TRBD2. V gave up 3 bases and J gave up 4 bases; unmatched junction bases: 12. CDR3 length: 18 residues. Germline CDR1 and CDR2: SGHTA and FQGNSA.